This TCR beta chain was sequenced in a study of blood T cell repertoires in COVID-19. The CDR3 is made up of 21 amino acids. In the authors' workflow: Reference gene primer amplification in the assay estimated nucleated cell counts. The protocol was immunoSEQ multiplex PCR, while the TCRdb copy is restricted to in-frame clones and leaves out a portion. The V and J calls and clone size were taken over from that table, and D and trimming were inferred from the DNA. The sample has roughly 280,000 clones, about 90% seen once; the top ten hold around 1.9%. Assignment of participants to cohorts was predicated upon participant-reported clinical history. Among Cohort 3 donors, those recovered had two negative PCRs, clearance, or symptom resolution. This clone was seen once.

This chain links TRBV21-1 with TRBJ1-6. TRBV21-1 is deemed a pseudogene. Sequences were obtained from PBMCs or T cells enriched from blood (not recorded which). This TCR was recovered from a woman aged 60-70 years who had recovered from COVID-19. CDR3 protein: CASSKQVPRTEGSSYNSPLHF. The CDR3, as DNA: TGTGCCAGCAGCAAACAGGTCCCCCGAACTGAAGGGAGCTCCTATAATTCACCCCTCCACTTT.